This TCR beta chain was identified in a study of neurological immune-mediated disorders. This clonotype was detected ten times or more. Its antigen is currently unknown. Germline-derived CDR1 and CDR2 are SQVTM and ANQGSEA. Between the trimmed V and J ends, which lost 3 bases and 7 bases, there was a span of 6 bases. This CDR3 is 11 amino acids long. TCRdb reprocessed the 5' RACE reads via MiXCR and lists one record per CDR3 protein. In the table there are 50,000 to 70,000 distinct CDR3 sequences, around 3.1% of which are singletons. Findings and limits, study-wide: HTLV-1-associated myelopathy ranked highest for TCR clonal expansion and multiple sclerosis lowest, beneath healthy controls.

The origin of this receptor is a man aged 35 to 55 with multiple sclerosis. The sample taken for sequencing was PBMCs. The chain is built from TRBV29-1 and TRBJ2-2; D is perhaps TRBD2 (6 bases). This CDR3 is CSVDGGGELFF. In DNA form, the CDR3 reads TGCAGCGTTGACGGGGGCGGGGAGCTGTTTTTT.